This entry lists 22 T cell receptor beta chains sequenced from one sample in a study of T-cell memory formation after mild COVID-19 (dated by TCRdb to the early 2020s). Library construction relied on 5' RACE. Instrument used: Illumina NovaSeq 6000. TCRdb cleaned the public reads at Q25 with fastp, built clones with MiXCR and kept in-frame beta chains. Merged by CDR3 protein, the rows form single entries marked with the most common genes and DNA. This sample gives approximately 490,000 distinct CDR3 sequences in total; 20% of them show up just once. The top ten clones comprise 12% of the sample. The sample was PBMCs or a T cell subset sorted from them (not recorded which). These receptor sequences come from an adult woman who had mild COVID-19 (a few samples of this study predate the infection). The sample titles of this study are shuffled in the database, so cell type and time point are left out; the donor was told from shared clones.

In its sample, this clonotype was seen once. V is TRBV24-1 and J is TRBJ1-5, with TRBD1 matching over 7 bases. The germline V gene has CDR1 KGHDR and CDR2 SFDVKD. This CDR3 contains 13 residues. Unmatched junction bases numbered 2, after V lost 6 bases and J lost 4 bases. CDR3 region: CATSTQGNQPQHF. Written as DNA, the CDR3 is TGTGCCACCAGTACACAGGGGAATCAGCCCCAGCATTTT.

The chain employs TRBV6-5 and TRBJ1-6, with unresolved D. The V end lost 0 bases, the J end lost 11 bases, and 5 bases lay between the germline ends. This CDR3 comprises 12 residues. Germline V CDR1 and CDR2: MNHEY, SVGAGI. The CDR3 bases are TGTGCCAGCAGTTACTCCGGTCCACCCCTCCACTTT. Protein sequence: CASSYSGPPLHF.

This clonotype was observed a few times. This sequence joins TRBV7-6 and TRBJ2-1; 9 bases align to TRBD1. The length of the CDR3 is 15 residues. After removal of 3 bases from V and 2 bases from J, the junction contained 2 bases not matched to a gene. The germline gives CDR1 SGHVS, CDR2 FNYEAQ. CDR3 DNA: TGTGCCAGCAGCTTGCGGACAGGGGCCTACAATGAGCAGTTCTTC. Its translation: CASSLRTGAYNEQFF.

This clonotype has a count of ten or more. The CDR3 DNA sequence: TGTGCCAGCAGCCAAGACGGGGGAAGCTCCTACGAGCAGTACTTC. Translated, it gives CASSQDGGSSYEQYF. The chain couples TRBV4-2 to TRBJ2-7, with a possible D match to TRBD2 (6 bases). CDR3 length: 15 amino acids. V lost 0 bases to trimming and J lost 0 bases, with 9 bases between them. Germline loops: CDR1 LGHNA, CDR2 YNFKEQ.

The rearrangement joins TRBV12-3 or TRBV12-4 to TRBJ1-5; tentatively, D is TRBD1 (5 bases). V shed 4 bases and J shed 0 bases, with 10 bases lying between them. The CDR3 extends over 15 amino acids. CDR3 DNA: TGTGCCAGCAGTTGGGGGGTCAGTAGCAATCAGCCCCAGCATTTT. Residues: CASSWGVSSNQPQHF.

V usage is TRBV6-5 and J usage is TRBJ2-7; no clear D. CDR1 is MNHEY, CDR2 SVGAGI, per germline. This CDR3 has 11 residues. V lost 0 bases to trimming and J lost 7 bases, with 4 bases between them. This CDR3 reads CASSYSEEQYF. The CDR3 DNA sequence: TGTGCCAGCAGTTACTCTGAGGAGCAGTACTTC.

This clonotype was seen a handful of times. The CDR3 region is CSARDGQARSYEQYF. The CDR3 bases are TGCAGTGCTAGAGATGGACAGGCCCGCTCCTACGAGCAGTACTTC. The gene calls are TRBV20-1 and TRBJ2-7; 7 bases line up with TRBD1. V gave up 0 bases and J gave up 0 bases; unmatched junction bases: 5. Germline V gene data show CDR1 as DFQATT and CDR2 as SNEGSKA (reference sequence). The CDR3 length is 15 residues.

V gene TRBV6-6 combines with J gene TRBJ2-1; 9 bases are shared with TRBD1. There are 15 residues in the CDR3. The trim removed 6 bases at V and 8 bases at J, leaving 11 bases unmatched. CDR1 is MNHNY, CDR2 SVGAGI, per germline (reference sequence). The CDR3 sequence is CASSKGTGKGDEQFF. CDR3 bases: TGTGCCAGCAGCAAGGGGACAGGGAAGGGAGATGAGCAGTTCTTC.

This clonotype was seen more than once but under ten times. V is TRBV5-4 and J is TRBJ2-1, with TRBD1 as a possible D gene (7 bases). Trimming left V 4 bases short and J 0 bases short, with 20 bases between. The CDR3 has 18 residues. Germline V CDR1 and CDR2: SGHNT, YYREEE (reference sequence). This chain's CDR3 is CASSTEGTVVISYNEQFF. The CDR3 DNA reads TGTGCCAGCAGCACGGAGGGGACAGTCGTAATCTCCTACAATGAGCAGTTCTTC. Drawing the rest from reference TRBV5-4 and TRBJ2-1, the complete variable domain is ETGVTQSPTHLIKTRGQQVTLRCSSQSGHNTVSWYQQALGQGPQFIFQYYREEENGRGNFPPRFSGLQFPNYSSELNVNALELDDSALYLCASSTEGTVVISYNEQFFGPGTRLTVL.

This chain connects TRBV4-1 to TRBJ2-1, with 9 bases that match TRBD2. The V gene end was trimmed by 0 bases and the J gene end by 4 bases; junction bases not matched to a gene: 4. Per germline, CDR1 MGHRA and CDR2 YSYEKL. The CDR3 extends over 16 amino acids. CDR3 sequence: CASSQDGTSKYNEQFF. The CDR3 DNA is TGCGCCAGCAGCCAAGACGGGACTAGCAAATACAATGAGCAGTTCTTC.

The chain is built from TRBV9 and TRBJ1-1; the match to TRBD1 covers 9 bases. Looked up from germline, CDR1 is SGDLS and CDR2 is YYNGEE. J lost 4 bases, V lost 2 bases, and 6 bases had no gene match. CDR3 length equals 15 residues. The CDR3 loop is CASSVLTGGITEAFF. The CDR3 bases are TGTGCCAGCAGCGTGCTGACAGGGGGAATCACTGAAGCTTTCTTT.

V and J are TRBV6-5 and TRBJ1-1, with D possibly being TRBD1 (6 bases). The ends were cut back, 2 bases at V and 4 bases at J, with 11 bases in the middle. CDR3 length: 14 residues. CDR1 is MNHEY, CDR2 SVGAGI, per germline. CDR3: CASSYTRDITEAFF. In nucleotides, the CDR3 is TGTGCCAGCAGTTACACCAGGGACATCACTGAAGCTTTCTTT.

This clonotype has just a few counts. The chain couples TRBV19 to TRBJ1-5, with TRBD1 identical over 9 bases. The CDR3 extends over 14 amino acids. Germline V gene sequence: CDR1 LNHDA, CDR2 SQIVND (reference sequence). V was pared by 7 bases and J by 7 bases, with 8 bases of the junction left unmatched. Written as DNA, the CDR3 is TGTGCCAGTACCTTGGGACAGGGCGGCCAGCCCCAGCATTTT. Residues: CASTLGQGGQPQHF.

This clonotype turned up a few times. The chain couples TRBV25-1 to TRBJ2-5; D may be TRBD2 (5 bases). From germline, CDR1 is MGHDK and CDR2 SYGVNS. The CDR3 totals 10 residues. The V end was cut by 6 bases, the J end by 10 bases, with 9 bases between. This CDR3 is CASSSGDQYF. Written as DNA, the CDR3 is TGTGCCAGCAGCTCCGGGGACCAGTACTTC.

This clonotype was counted between two and nine times. V and J are TRBV6-5 and TRBJ1-2; D gene unclear. This CDR3 spans 14 amino acids. Trimming shortened V by 5 bases and J by 4 bases, and 14 bases separated the two germline ends. CDR1 and CDR2 from the germline V gene are MNHEY and SVGAGI. The CDR3 DNA sequence: TGTGCCAGCAGTATCCGACAAGGATCCTATGGCTACACCTTC. It codes for CASSIRQGSYGYTF.

This chain links TRBV5-6 with TRBJ1-1; D possibly corresponds to TRBD1 (6 bases). The germline CDR1 and CDR2 sequences are SGHDT and YYEEEE. CDR3 length equals 14 residues. The germline V and J ends were trimmed by 2 bases and 3 bases, with 11 bases remaining between them. The CDR3 nucleotides are TGTGCCAGCAGCTTCCTGGGGGCGGACACTGAAGCTTTCTTT. Protein sequence: CASSFLGADTEAFF.

This clonotype has more than one count but fewer than ten. CDR3 nucleotides: TGTGCCAGCAGCTCCACCGACTTGGCTGGGGCCAACGTCCTGACTTTC. Translated, it gives CASSSTDLAGANVLTF. The V gene is TRBV7-3, the J gene TRBJ2-6; D call uncertain. Trimming removed 4 bases from V and 2 bases from J, with 12 bases in between. Germline V gives CDR1 SGHTA, CDR2 FQGTGA. The CDR3 runs 16 residues.

CDR3 loop: CASSLIFLESEAFF. The CDR3 coding sequence is TGCGCCAGCAGCCTTATTTTCCTCGAGTCTGAAGCTTTCTTT. The gene calls are TRBV4-3 and TRBJ1-1; no reliable D call. The CDR3 is 14 amino acids. Germline-derived CDR1 and CDR2 are LGHNA and YSLEER. Trimming removed 4 bases from V and 6 bases from J, with 15 bases in between.

This clonotype was detected only a few times. The V call is TRBV12-3 or TRBV12-4, the J call TRBJ2-1; D tentatively reads TRBD1 or TRBD2 (5 bases each). V lost 10 bases and J 5 bases, leaving 18 bases between the germline ends. CDR3 size: 14 residues. CDR3 region: CATQGTRGHNEQFF. CDR3 nucleotides: TGTGCCACGCAAGGGACCAGAGGCCACAATGAGCAGTTCTTC.

This clonotype was picked up a small number of times. J is TRBJ1-2 and V is TRBV7-9, with no clear D. CDR3 length: 17 amino acids. V lost 1 base and J 8 bases, leaving 23 bases between the germline ends. Germline CDR1 and CDR2: SEHNR and FQNEAQ (reference sequence). The CDR3 spells CASSLDDIGQAVTGYTF. In nucleotides, the CDR3 is TGTGCCAGCAGCTTAGATGACATAGGGCAGGCAGTGACGGGCTACACCTTC.

The chain carries TRBV7-8 and TRBJ1-1; tentative D call: TRBD1 (5 bases). This CDR3 spans 17 amino acids. Germline V gives CDR1 SGHVS, CDR2 FQNEAQ. Trimming took off 4 bases at V and 4 bases at J, with 22 bases between the two ends. CDR3 in amino acids: CASSSIVSPLGGTEAFF. The CDR3 DNA reads as TGTGCCAGCAGCTCAATAGTATCCCCCTTGGGGGGCACTGAAGCTTTCTTT.

As to this clonotype: At one of its ends the junction is not consistent with the germline gene, which may arise from a read error. The chain has TRBV15 and TRBJ2-3; 12 nucleotides match TRBD2. Germline loops: CDR1 LNHNV, CDR2 YYDKDF (reference sequence). CDR3 length: 16 residues. The chain's CDR3 is CATSRGLAGLTDTQYF. The CDR3 coding sequence is TGTGCCACCAGTAGAGGACTAGCGGGGCTCACAGATACGCAGTATTTT.